These 26 T cell receptor beta chains were all obtained from the same sample, sequenced in a study of cytomegalovirus exposure and HLA in healthy donors. With 60 Vbeta and 13 Jbeta primers, the PCR was carried out. Here immunoSEQ multiplex PCR was the method, and the copy in TCRdb shows in-frame clones only, minus some. The data contain 150,000 to 200,000 clones, about 81% of them singletons. Sequenced input: PBMCs. The receptors were sampled from a girl aged 2-10 years in good health and CMV-seropositive.

The J gene is TRBJ2-1, the V gene TRBV15; 7 nucleotides align to TRBD2. Per the germline V gene, CDR1 is LNHNV and CDR2 is YYDKDF (reference sequence). V was pared by 1 base and J by 4 bases, with 7 bases of the junction left unmatched. This CDR3 comprises 16 residues. Written as DNA, the CDR3 is TGTGCCACCAGCAGAGTTAGGCTAGCGGAGTACAATGAGCAGTTCTTC. Its protein product is CATSRVRLAEYNEQFF.

The sample holds one count of this clone. The chain joins TRBV7-9 to TRBJ2-7; 11 nucleotides line up with TRBD2. CDR1 is SEHNR and CDR2 is FQNEAQ in the germline V gene (reference sequence). Unmatched junction bases numbered 15, after V lost 5 bases and J lost 3 bases. The CDR3 loop spans 18 amino acids. CDR3 DNA: TGTGCCAGCAGCCTTGGGGGGGTAGCGGGAGGGCCGGTCTACGAGCAGTACTTC. Translation gives CASSLGGVAGGPVYEQYF.

This clone showed up just a few times. This chain uses TRBV5-8 with TRBJ1-2, with TRBD1 matching over 9 bases. The germline gives CDR1 SGHTS, CDR2 YDEGEE. Trimming at V came to 0 bases and at J to 8 bases, leaving 5 bases not matched to a gene. The CDR3 has 14 residues. The CDR3 DNA reads as TGTGCCAGCAGCTTGGACAGGGGGCAAGAAGGCTACACCTTC. It yields the protein CASSLDRGQEGYTF. Looking up the rest from reference TRBV5-8 and TRBJ1-2 gives the full variable domain: EAGVTQSPTHLIKTRGQQATLRCSPISGHTSVYWYQQALGLGLQFLLWYDEGEERNRGNFPPRFSGRQFPNYSSELNVNALELEDSALYLCASSLDRGQEGYTFGSGTRLTVV.

The J gene is TRBJ2-2, the V gene TRBV7-6; 10 bases fit TRBD2. CDR1 SGHVS and CDR2 FNYEAQ come from the germline V gene. The CDR3 is 16 amino acids. The junction had 11 bases not matched to a gene; V was cut back by 11 bases and J by 2 bases. The CDR3 spells CAHRSGLAVNTGELFF. The CDR3 region has the DNA TGTGCCCACCGTAGCGGACTAGCGGTAAACACCGGGGAGCTGTTTTTT.

The J gene is TRBJ1-3, the V gene TRBV28, with a weak D call TRBD1 (5 bases). The CDR3 extends over 16 amino acids. Trimming cost V 5 bases and J 4 bases, with 18 bases left between them. The germline CDR1 and CDR2 sequences are MDHEN and SYDVKM. CDR3 amino acids: CASSPPGAAGGNTIYF. The DNA of the CDR3 is TGTGCCAGCAGTCCCCCTGGGGCAGCTGGAGGAAACACCATATATTTT.

This chain links TRBV28 with TRBJ1-1; no clear D gene. CDR1 is MDHEN and CDR2 is SYDVKM in the germline V gene. The V and J ends lost 5 bases and 5 bases respectively, with 9 bases between them. The CDR3 is made up of 12 amino acids. The CDR3 nucleotides are TGTGCCAGCAGTGGTCCCTATACTGAAGCTTTCTTT. This translates into CASSGPYTEAFF.

CDR3 amino acids: CASSAAGTSGREGNEQFF. CDR3 nucleotides: TGTGCCAGCAGTGCCGCCGGGACTAGCGGGAGAGAAGGGAATGAGCAGTTCTTC. This chain links TRBV6-4 with TRBJ2-1; 14 bases agree with TRBD2. There are 18 residues in the CDR3. Germline assignment: CDR1 MRHNA and CDR2 SNTAGT. V was pared by 4 bases and J by 7 bases, with 12 bases of the junction left unmatched.

The chain employs TRBV19 and TRBJ1-4, with D possibly being TRBD1 (5 bases). Germline CDR1 LNHDA, CDR2 SQIVND (reference sequence). V lost 3 bases to trimming and J lost 8 bases, with 13 bases between them. CDR3 length: 14 residues. For the CDR3, the DNA is TGTGCCAGTAGTATGGCCTCAGGGAGGGAAAAACTGTTTTTT. As protein: CASSMASGREKLFF.

This clone was counted between two and nine times. The chain has TRBV9 and TRBJ1-3; D remains ambiguous. Germline-derived CDR1 and CDR2 are SGDLS and YYNGEE. Trimming cost V 4 bases and J 3 bases, with 2 bases left between them. The CDR3 consists of 11 residues. As DNA, the CDR3 is TGTGCCAGCAGCCTTGGAAACACCATATATTTT. It is translated as CASSLGNTIYF.

The chain has TRBV4-1 and TRBJ2-7; maybe TRBD1 (6 bases). The CDR3 has 13 residues. Germline V CDR1 and CDR2: MGHRA, YSYEKL. With 4 bases removed from V and 6 bases from J, the gap between germline ends came to 13 bases. The DNA of the CDR3 is TGCGCCAGCAGCCTACTACAGGGCCCCGAGCAGTACTTC. Protein: CASSLLQGPEQYF.

V usage is TRBV5-1 and J usage is TRBJ1-2, with 7 bases lining up with TRBD1. The length of the CDR3 is 14 residues. Germline loops: CDR1 SGHRS, CDR2 YFSETQ. V lost 4 bases to trimming and J lost 2 bases; unmatched junction nucleotides: 5. Written as DNA, the CDR3 is TGCGCCAGCAGCGAGGGACAGTCAAACTATGGCTACACCTTC. Its protein is CASSEGQSNYGYTF.

The chain carries TRBV5-1 and TRBJ2-3; 8 bases are shared with TRBD2. Trimming removed 2 bases from V and 6 bases from J; junction bases left unmatched: 8. Per germline, CDR1 SGHRS and CDR2 YFSETQ. CDR3 length equals 15 residues. CDR3 coding DNA: TGCGCCAGCAGCTTTTCCGGGAGGGCCGGGGATACGCAGTATTTT. Translated, it gives CASSFSGRAGDTQYF.

The chain joins TRBV5-1 to TRBJ1-3, with TRBD1 matching over 8 bases. Germline V lookup: CDR1 SGHRS, CDR2 YFSETQ. The CDR3 is made up of 16 amino acids. V gave up 6 bases and J gave up 4 bases; unmatched junction bases: 12. CDR3 residues: CASTPGGQGPGNTIYF. CDR3 sequence (DNA): TGCGCCAGCACCCCGGGTGGACAGGGTCCGGGAAACACCATATATTTT. Drawing the rest from reference TRBV5-1 and TRBJ1-3, the complete variable domain is KAGVTQTPRYLIKTRGQQVTLSCSPISGHRSVSWYQQTPGQGLQFLFEYFSETQRNKGNFPGRFSGRQFSNSRSEMNVSTLELGDSALYLCASTPGGQGPGNTIYFGEGSWLTVV.

The V and J genes are TRBV28 and TRBJ2-7; D is perhaps TRBD2 (5 bases). Germline V lookup: CDR1 MDHEN, CDR2 SYDVKM. This CDR3 contains 13 residues. V was cut by 4 bases and J by 5 bases, with 12 bases left in between. CDR3 nucleotide sequence: TGTGCCAGCAGTTCCCCGGGAATAGACGAGCAGTACTTC. Protein product: CASSSPGIDEQYF.

A note on this clone: This CDR3 is also generated by other DNA sequences in the sample. This chain links TRBV30 with TRBJ2-5; D perhaps matches TRBD2 (5 bases). CDR1 and CDR2 from the germline V gene are GTSNPN and SVGIG (reference sequence). With 1 base removed from V and 5 bases from J, the gap between germline ends came to 8 bases. CDR3 length: 12 residues. CDR3 DNA sequence: TGTGCCTGGAGTGGAGGCGGGGAGACCCAGTACTTC. It specifies CAWSGGGETQYF.

The chain carries TRBV18 and TRBJ2-4, with 7 positions matching TRBD1. Germline assignment: CDR1 KGHSH and CDR2 LQKENI. The length of the CDR3 is 21 residues. After removal of 3 bases from V and 3 bases from J, the junction contained 23 bases not matched to a gene. Here the CDR3 DNA reads TGTGCCAGCTCACCGACTCTAGGCCAGGGGGAGAGGTCCTTAGGCAAAAACATTCAGTACTTC. It codes for CASSPTLGQGERSLGKNIQYF.

This chain joins TRBV9 and TRBJ2-7, with 12 bases lining up with TRBD1. Germline V CDR1 and CDR2: SGDLS, YYNGEE. CDR3 length: 15 amino acids. Trimming took 3 bases from V and 7 from J; bases not matched to a gene: 8. The CDR3 spells CASSGGGQGALEQYF. CDR3 in DNA: TGTGCCAGCAGCGGAGGGGGACAGGGGGCGCTTGAGCAGTACTTC. The entire variable domain, with the rest obtained from reference TRBV9 and TRBJ2-7, is as follows: DSGVTQTPKHLITATGQRVTLRCSPRSGDLSVYWYQQSLDQGLQFLIQYYNGEERAKGNILERFSAQQFPDLHSELNLSSLELGDSALYFCASSGGGQGALEQYFGPGTRLTVT.

This clone turned up a few times. The chain combines TRBV7-9 with TRBJ1-2; no definite D call. Germline V gene data show CDR1 as SEHNR and CDR2 as FQNEAQ (reference sequence). Deletions cut 1 base from V and 5 bases from J, with 8 bases between. CDR3 length: 13 amino acids. This CDR3 is CASSLGAAYGYTF. CDR3 nucleotide sequence: TGTGCCAGCAGCTTAGGGGCAGCATATGGCTACACCTTC. Together with reference TRBV7-9 and TRBJ1-2, the CDR3 gives the full variable domain: DTGVSQNPRHKITKRGQNVTFRCDPISEHNRLYWYRQTLGQGPEFLTYFQNEAQLEKSRLLSDRFSAERPKGSFSTLEIQRTEQGDSAMYLCASSLGAAYGYTFGSGTRLTVV.

V gene TRBV9 combines with J gene TRBJ2-1; 8 positions agree with TRBD2. Germline loops: CDR1 SGDLS, CDR2 YYNGEE. The trim removed 3 bases at V and 4 bases at J, leaving 6 bases unmatched. CDR3 length: 15 amino acids. The CDR3 is CASSAGTREYNEQFF. The CDR3 DNA reads as TGTGCCAGCAGCGCCGGGACTAGAGAATACAATGAGCAGTTCTTC.

The rearrangement joins TRBV6-6 to TRBJ2-3, with TRBD2 as a possible D gene (5 bases). V lost 2 bases, J lost 3 bases, and 9 bases lay in between. CDR1 MNHNY and CDR2 SVGAGI come from the germline V gene (reference sequence). The CDR3 has 14 amino acids. The CDR3 bases are TGTGCCAGCAGTTACGGCGCGGGTACAGATACGCAGTATTTT. Translated: CASSYGAGTDTQYF.

The chain combines TRBV27 with TRBJ2-1; D might be TRBD1 (5 bases). There are 17 residues in the CDR3. Trimming removed 4 bases from V and 4 bases from J, with 20 bases in between. Germline V gene data show CDR1 as MNHEY and CDR2 as SMNVEV (reference sequence). CDR3 region: CASSWIQFGAQYNEQFF. CDR3 nucleotides: TGTGCCAGCAGTTGGATTCAGTTTGGGGCTCAGTACAATGAGCAGTTCTTC.

The chain has TRBV6-1 and TRBJ2-7; 12 nucleotides match TRBD2. CDR3 length equals 17 residues. Germline V gives CDR1 MNHNS, CDR2 SASEGT. The junction had 8 bases not matched to a gene; V was cut back by 3 bases and J by 2 bases. CDR3 amino acids: CASSDEWWTSGAYEQYF. DNA for the CDR3: TGTGCCAGCAGTGATGAATGGTGGACTAGCGGGGCCTACGAGCAGTACTTC.

This clone has just one count. The rearrangement links TRBV6-1 to TRBJ2-2; possibly TRBD1 for D (6 bases). Trimming pared 7 bases from V and 7 bases from J, leaving 13 bases between. The CDR3 contains 13 residues. CDR1 is MNHNS, CDR2 SASEGT, per germline. CDR3 residues: CASIATGHGELFF. The CDR3 nucleotides are TGTGCCAGCATAGCCACAGGGCACGGGGAGCTGTTTTTT.

The chain carries TRBV5-1 and TRBJ2-2, with a weak D call TRBD1 (6 bases). Trimming pared 7 bases from V and 2 bases from J, leaving 12 bases between. Germline-derived CDR1 and CDR2 are SGHRS and YFSETQ. The CDR3 covers 14 residues. CDR3 sequence (DNA): TGCGCCAGCTCGGCAGGGGCTAACACCGGGGAGCTGTTTTTT. It translates to CASSAGANTGELFF.

The V gene is TRBV30, the J gene TRBJ2-3, with 10 bases matching TRBD2. Germline CDR1 and CDR2: GTSNPN and SVGIG (reference sequence). This CDR3 is built from 15 residues. The V and J ends lost 6 bases and 1 base, in that order; junction bases with no gene match: 7. The CDR3 nucleotides are TGTGCCTGCCCTCTAGCGGGGGTCCGCACAGATACGCAGTATTTT. Its protein product is CACPLAGVRTDTQYF.

V and J are TRBV10-3 and TRBJ1-1; 7 nucleotides align to TRBD1. Germline CDR1 ENHRY, CDR2 SYGVKD. The V gene end was trimmed by 4 bases and the J gene end by 5 bases; junction bases not matched to a gene: 13. There are 16 residues in the CDR3. CDR3 sequence (DNA): TGTGCCATCAGTGCCAACCCACCAGGGGGGAGGACTGAAGCTTTCTTT. This encodes CAISANPPGGRTEAFF.